The 2 T cell receptor beta chains given below trace back to one sample, sequenced in a study of cytomegalovirus exposure and HLA in healthy donors. Sequencing used immunoSEQ multiplex PCR; TCRdb keeps in-frame clones, though not all of them. The sample contains 200,000 to 250,000 clones, approximately 88% of which appear only once. Sequenced: PBMCs. The receptor set was obtained from a woman under 40 in good health and CMV-seropositive.

This clone was seen once. The genes are TRBV6-5 and TRBJ2-1; no firm D call. The CDR3 contains 11 residues. Per germline, CDR1 MNHEY and CDR2 SVGAGI. V dropped 2 bases and J dropped 10 bases, with 6 bases sitting between them. CDR3 nucleotide sequence: TGTGCCAGCAGTTACGATTCGGAGCAGTTCTTC. This translates into CASSYDSEQFF.

This sequence joins TRBV5-6 and TRBJ1-5; 10 positions match TRBD1. The germline gives CDR1 SGHDT, CDR2 YYEEEE. The CDR3 is 16 amino acids. J lost 0 bases, V lost 4 bases, and 4 bases had no gene match. The CDR3 reads CASSGGTGDSNQPQHF. As DNA, the CDR3 is TGTGCCAGCAGCGGCGGGACAGGGGATAGCAATCAGCCCCAGCATTTT.